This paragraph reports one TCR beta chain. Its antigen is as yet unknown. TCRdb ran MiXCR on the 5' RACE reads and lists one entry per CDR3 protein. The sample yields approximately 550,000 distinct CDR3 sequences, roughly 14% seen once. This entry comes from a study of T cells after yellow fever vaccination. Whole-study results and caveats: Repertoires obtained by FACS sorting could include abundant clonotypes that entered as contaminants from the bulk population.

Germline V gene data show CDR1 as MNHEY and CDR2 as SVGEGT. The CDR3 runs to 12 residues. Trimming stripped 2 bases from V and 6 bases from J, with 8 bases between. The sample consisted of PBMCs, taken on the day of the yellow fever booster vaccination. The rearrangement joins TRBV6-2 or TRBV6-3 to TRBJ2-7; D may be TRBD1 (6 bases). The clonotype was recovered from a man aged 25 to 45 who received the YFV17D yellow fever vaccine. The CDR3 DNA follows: TGTGCCAGCAGTTACGGCAGGGGCGAGCAGTACTTC. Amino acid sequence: CASSYGRGEQYF.